One and the same sample provided the 32 T cell receptor beta chains below, sequenced in a study of T cells in Graves' hyperthyroidism and ophthalmopathy. What was amplified from RNA transcripts were TCR beta CDR3 regions. The HTBI set primed first-round TCR CDR3 RT-PCR. A single record per CDR3 protein comes from TCRdb applying MiXCR to the multiplex PCR reads. The top ten clones hold roughly a sixth of a sample with fewer than 350,000 distinct CDR3 sequences, about a sixth of them seen once. Sequences were obtained from blood. Receptor source: a woman in her forties with Graves' ophthalmopathy.

In this sample, this clonotype turned up many times. This chain uses TRBV4-2 with TRBJ2-7, with D possibly matching TRBD1 (7 bases). Germline CDR1 and CDR2: LGHNA and YNFKEQ. V lost 3 bases, J lost 2 bases, and 14 bases lay in between. The CDR3 has 15 residues. CDR3 nucleotides: TGTGCCAGCAGCCACGGCCAGGGGGAGGCCTACGAGCAGTACTTC. Translated: CASSHGQGEAYEQYF.

This clonotype came up many times. The CDR3 region is CASSYSRPGVSGYTF. CDR3 bases: TGTGCCAGCAGTTACTCTCGGCCCGGGGTTAGTGGCTACACCTTC. The V call is TRBV6-5, the J call TRBJ1-2, with unresolved D. The germline V gene has CDR1 MNHEY and CDR2 SVGAGI. There are 15 residues in the CDR3. V lost 0 bases and J 7 bases, leaving 15 bases between the germline ends.

This clonotype was detected many times. The rearrangement links TRBV19 to TRBJ2-3; 16 nucleotides agree with TRBD2. Germline CDR1 is LNHDA and CDR2 is SQIVND (reference sequence). The length of the CDR3 is 16 residues. J lost 6 bases, V lost 6 bases, and 6 bases had no gene match. The CDR3 is CASRSGLAGGRDTQYF. The CDR3 bases are TGTGCCAGTAGGTCGGGACTAGCGGGAGGGCGGGATACGCAGTATTTT.

The genes are TRBV20-1 and TRBJ1-1, with D tentatively TRBD1 (5 bases). V lost 2 bases, J lost 1 base, and 8 bases lay in between. This CDR3 has 13 amino acids. The germline V gene has CDR1 DFQATT and CDR2 SNEGSKA (reference sequence). CDR3 protein: CSARPGGNTEAFF. CDR3 sequence (DNA): TGCAGTGCTAGACCTGGGGGGAACACTGAAGCTTTCTTT.

The rearrangement joins TRBV6-5 to TRBJ1-1; D may be TRBD1 (6 bases). V was pared by 0 bases and J by 1 base, with 9 bases between. The CDR3 is 15 amino acids. Per the germline V gene, CDR1 is MNHEY and CDR2 is SVGAGI. CDR3 protein: CASSYSTGANTEAFF. The CDR3 region has the DNA TGTGCCAGCAGTTACTCGACGGGGGCGAACACTGAAGCTTTCTTT.

This clonotype was found many times. The chain combines TRBV30 with TRBJ1-2; tentative D call: TRBD1 (6 bases). Deletions cut 1 base from V and 3 bases from J, with 15 bases between. Germline V gene sequence: CDR1 GTSNPN, CDR2 SVGIG (reference sequence). CDR3 size: 15 residues. The CDR3 sequence: CAWSDKTGFYYGYTF. The DNA of the CDR3 is TGTGCCTGGAGTGATAAAACAGGGTTCTACTATGGCTACACCTTC.

This clonotype was observed many times. The chain employs TRBV18 and TRBJ1-5; 8 bases align to TRBD1. The CDR3 totals 15 residues. CDR1 is KGHSH and CDR2 is LQKENI in the germline V gene. Losses at the gene ends were 4 bases for V and 5 bases for J; bases not matched to a gene: 7. The CDR3 nucleotides are TGTGCCAGCTCACGCATCAGGGGGCCAGATCAGCCCCAGCATTTT. This gives the protein CASSRIRGPDQPQHF.

This clonotype occurred many times. The chain links TRBV7-3 to TRBJ1-2, with D possibly being TRBD1 (5 bases). The V end lost 4 bases, the J end lost 8 bases, and 17 bases lay between the germline ends. This CDR3 contains 14 residues. Looked up from germline, CDR1 is SGHTA and CDR2 is FQGTGA. CDR3: CASSSFGGVEGYTF. The CDR3 DNA follows: TGTGCCAGCAGCTCGTTCGGAGGGGTAGAGGGCTACACCTTC.

This clonotype was detected many times. The rearrangement joins TRBV10-3 to TRBJ1-5, with a weak D call TRBD1 (6 bases). CDR1 is ENHRY, CDR2 SYGVKD, per germline. CDR3 length: 15 residues. Trimming pared 1 base from V and 3 bases from J, leaving 10 bases between. Here the CDR3 reads CAISEFGQNNQPQHF. Here the CDR3 DNA reads TGTGCCATCAGTGAGTTTGGACAGAACAATCAGCCCCAGCATTTT.

This chain uses TRBV12-3 or TRBV12-4 with TRBJ2-2; 15 bases are shared with TRBD2. The CDR3 loop spans 17 amino acids. V was clipped by 5 bases and J by 7 bases; unmatched bases: 8. CDR3 coding DNA: TGTGCCAGCAGTGGGACTAGCGGGAGGCCATCCCACGGGGAGCTGTTTTTT. Translating it yields CASSGTSGRPSHGELFF.

This clonotype was counted ten times or more. This chain uses TRBV12-3 or TRBV12-4 with TRBJ2-2; D gene unclear. Trimming took off 3 bases at V and 0 bases at J, with 5 bases between the two ends. The CDR3 has 14 amino acids. The CDR3, as DNA: TGTGCCAGCAGTTTTGGGTCGAACACCGGGGAGCTGTTTTTT. Translation gives CASSFGSNTGELFF.

This clonotype was detected many times. The rearrangement joins TRBV29-1 to TRBJ2-7; D uncertain. The CDR3 covers 12 residues. Germline CDR1 and CDR2: SQVTM and ANQGSEA. With 3 bases removed from V and 3 bases from J, the gap between germline ends came to 9 bases. CDR3 bases: TGCAGCGTTGAGAGCGACGGCTACGAGCAGTACTTC. Residues: CSVESDGYEQYF.

This clonotype was seen many times. The chain couples TRBV4-1 to TRBJ1-2; D call uncertain. Germline V CDR1 and CDR2: MGHRA, YSYEKL. There are 16 residues in the CDR3. V was pared by 3 bases and J by 5 bases, with 19 bases between. CDR3 DNA sequence: TGCGCCAGCAGCCAGGTAGCAAGGGAGCGCAAATATGGCTACACCTTC. This sequence encodes CASSQVARERKYGYTF.

This clonotype was detected many times. This sequence joins TRBV20-1 and TRBJ1-1; TRBD1 matches 9 bases. The J segment lost 3 bases and the V segment lost 5 bases, leaving 10 bases of the junction unmatched. The germline V gene has CDR1 DFQATT and CDR2 SNEGSKA (reference sequence). The CDR3 is 15 amino acids. CDR3 amino acids: CSAPRDRARDTEAFF. The CDR3 DNA reads as TGCAGTGCTCCAAGGGACAGGGCGAGGGACACTGAAGCTTTCTTT.

Ten or more counts support this clonotype. The chain recombines TRBV4-1 with TRBJ2-5; TRBD2 aligns across 16 bases. V was clipped by 2 bases and J by 10 bases; unmatched bases: 4. The CDR3 is 15 residues long. CDR1 MGHRA and CDR2 YSYEKL come from the germline V gene. CDR3 protein: CASSQPGLAGGDQYF. Written as DNA, the CDR3 is TGCGCCAGCAGCCAACCGGGACTAGCGGGAGGGGACCAGTACTTC.

This clonotype was detected ten times or more. J is TRBJ2-7 and V is TRBV20-1; D possibly corresponds to TRBD2 (6 bases). Trimming left V 3 bases short and J 0 bases short, with 12 bases between. The germline V gene has CDR1 DFQATT and CDR2 SNEGSKA (reference sequence). This CDR3 comprises 14 residues. CDR3: CSASPGGSSYEQYF. The CDR3 nucleotides read TGCAGTGCTAGTCCAGGAGGGAGCTCCTACGAGCAGTACTTC.

The chain joins TRBV20-1 to TRBJ2-7; 9 bases are a match to TRBD1. Germline CDR1 and CDR2: DFQATT and SNEGSKA (reference sequence). With 2 bases clipped from V and 3 bases from J, the junction kept 5 bases outside the gene matches. This CDR3 is built from 14 residues. The CDR3 loop is CSARPMDRGYEQYF. The CDR3 DNA reads as TGCAGTGCTAGACCGATGGACAGGGGCTACGAGCAGTACTTC.

In its sample, this clonotype was seen many times. The chain has TRBV9 and TRBJ1-2; D remains ambiguous. Germline V gives CDR1 SGDLS, CDR2 YYNGEE. V shed 4 bases and J shed 4 bases, with 8 bases lying between them. This CDR3 spans 12 amino acids. CDR3 in amino acids: CASSTDRYGYTF. The CDR3 nucleotides are TGTGCCAGCAGCACGGACCGCTATGGCTACACCTTC.

The rearrangement uses TRBV6-1 and TRBJ1-3; D not resolved. Germline V gene sequence: CDR1 MNHNS, CDR2 SASEGT. V dropped 1 base and J dropped 4 bases, with 5 bases sitting between them. The CDR3 loop spans 13 amino acids. This CDR3 is CASSEGRGNTIYF. Written as DNA, the CDR3 is TGTGCCAGCAGTGAAGGCAGGGGAAACACCATATATTTT.

This clonotype was found many times. This sequence joins TRBV20-1 and TRBJ1-6; possible D gene TRBD1, 5 bases. Germline V CDR1 and CDR2: DFQATT, SNEGSKA (reference sequence). The V end lost 1 base, the J end lost 1 base, and 8 bases lay between the germline ends. This CDR3 has 15 residues. Written as DNA, the CDR3 is TGCAGTGCTAGAGGCCAGGGATCCTATAATTCACCCCTCCACTTT. Protein: CSARGQGSYNSPLHF.

This clonotype was seen many times. The chain links TRBV4-2 to TRBJ2-7; 11 bases match TRBD2. Trimming removed 5 bases from V and 4 bases from J; junction bases left unmatched: 7. The length of the CDR3 is 15 residues. CDR1 is LGHNA and CDR2 is YNFKEQ in the germline V gene. CDR3 residues: CASSKALAGGYEQYF. In DNA form, the CDR3 reads TGTGCCAGCAGCAAAGCGCTAGCGGGAGGATACGAGCAGTACTTC.

This clonotype was recorded many times. The rearrangement uses TRBV19 and TRBJ2-7; no firm D call. CDR3 length: 12 amino acids. CDR1 LNHDA and CDR2 SQIVND come from the germline V gene (reference sequence). The germline V and J ends were trimmed by 10 bases and 5 bases, with 15 bases remaining between them. The CDR3 DNA sequence: TGTGCCAACCCGACAACTCCGCACGAGCAGTACTTC. Amino acid sequence: CANPTTPHEQYF.

This clonotype has ten or more counts. The chain links TRBV30 to TRBJ1-2; no reliable D call. The V end lost 0 bases, the J end lost 3 bases, and 8 bases lay between the germline ends. CDR1 and CDR2 (germline): GTSNPN, SVGIG (reference sequence). This CDR3 has 13 residues. CDR3 loop: CAWSVRADYGYTF. CDR3 bases: TGTGCCTGGAGTGTAAGGGCTGACTATGGCTACACCTTC.

This sequence joins TRBV6-1 and TRBJ2-5; 8 positions match TRBD1. The CDR3 runs 15 residues. The V segment lost 3 bases and the J segment 0 bases; nucleotides outside the gene matches: 3. CDR1 is MNHNS and CDR2 is SASEGT in the germline V gene. Written as DNA, the CDR3 is TGTGCCAGCAGTGATCGACAGGGGTACCAAGAGACCCAGTACTTC. Translated, it gives CASSDRQGYQETQYF.

The chain is built from TRBV20-1 and TRBJ2-5; tentative D call: TRBD2 (5 bases). The CDR3 extends over 16 amino acids. V shed 0 bases and J shed 0 bases, with 14 bases lying between them. Germline CDR1 is DFQATT and CDR2 is SNEGSKA (reference sequence). The CDR3, as DNA: TGCAGTGCTAGAGATTTCCTAGCCGGAGACCAAGAGACCCAGTACTTC. Translated: CSARDFLAGDQETQYF.

This clonotype was seen a handful of times. The chain has TRBV28 and TRBJ1-1, with TRBD1 identical over 10 bases. The germline V gene has CDR1 MDHEN and CDR2 SYDVKM. Unmatched junction bases numbered 7, after V lost 5 bases and J lost 4 bases. This CDR3 is 15 amino acids long. CDR3 DNA sequence: TGTGCCAGCAGTCCCTGGACAGGGGGAGGCACTGAAGCTTTCTTT. The encoded protein is CASSPWTGGGTEAFF.

This clonotype came up once. This chain links TRBV11-1 with TRBJ2-7, with TRBD2 as a possible D gene (5 bases). Trimming pared 1 base from V and 0 bases from J, leaving 10 bases between. This CDR3 has 15 residues. Germline-derived CDR1 and CDR2 are SGHAT and FQDESV (reference sequence). In DNA, the CDR3 is TGTGCCAGCAGCTTAGGAGGGTCGCCCTCCTACGAGCAGTACTTC. Protein: CASSLGGSPSYEQYF.

This clonotype showed up many times. DNA for the CDR3: TGTGCCAGTAGTATGTCGGTTCTCCAAGAAGCTTTCTTT. Translated, it gives CASSMSVLQEAFF. The chain has TRBV19 and TRBJ1-1; the D is unclear. The length of the CDR3 is 13 residues. Germline CDR1 is LNHDA and CDR2 is SQIVND (reference sequence). V dropped 3 bases and J dropped 8 bases, with 13 bases sitting between them.

In its sample, this clonotype was seen many times. DNA for the CDR3: TGTGCCAGCAGTGTGCGTTGGGACAGGGGATCAACTGGAAACACCATATATTTT. Protein sequence: CASSVRWDRGSTGNTIYF. The V and J genes are TRBV28 and TRBJ1-3, with 10 bases lining up with TRBD1. The V gene end was trimmed by 5 bases and the J gene end by 2 bases; junction bases not matched to a gene: 12. Germline V lookup: CDR1 MDHEN, CDR2 SYDVKM. The CDR3 contains 18 residues.

The chain has TRBV7-2 and TRBJ2-7; D gene uncertain. Germline V gene sequence: CDR1 SGHTA, CDR2 FQGNSA. This CDR3 has 14 amino acids. V was trimmed by 0 bases and J by 6 bases, leaving 12 bases between them. The CDR3 spells CASSLAFDRTEQYF. DNA of the CDR3: TGTGCCAGCAGCTTAGCGTTTGATAGGACCGAGCAGTACTTC.

This clonotype came up a few times. The junction shows a germline mismatch at one end, possibly a read error. The V and J genes are TRBV28 and TRBJ1-5; D might be TRBD1 (5 bases). CDR3 length equals 12 residues. The germline CDR1 and CDR2 sequences are MDHEN and SYDVKM. The CDR3 protein is CASIDSNQPQPF. The CDR3 bases are TGTGCCAGCATCGACAGCAATCAGCCCCAGCCTTTT. Using reference TRBV28 and TRBJ1-5 for the parts outside the CDR3, the full variable domain is DVKVTQSSRYLVKRTGEKVFLECVQDMDHENMFWYRQDPGLGLRLIYFSYDVKMKEKGDIPEGYSVSREKKERFSLILESASTNQTSMYLCASIDSNQPQPFGDGTRLSIL.

This clonotype showed up many times. V and J are TRBV5-1 and TRBJ2-7, with 7 bases lining up with TRBD1. Trimming took 3 bases from V and 7 from J; bases not matched to a gene: 10. The CDR3 has 14 amino acids. CDR1 and CDR2 from the germline V gene are SGHRS and YFSETQ. Here the CDR3 DNA reads TGCGCCAGCAGCTCGACAGGGTACGCAGGTGAGCAGTACTTC. Protein product: CASSSTGYAGEQYF. Based on the CDR3 plus reference TRBV5-1 and TRBJ2-7, the full variable domain is KAGVTQTPRYLIKTRGQQVTLSCSPISGHRSVSWYQQTPGQGLQFLFEYFSETQRNKGNFPGRFSGRQFSNSRSEMNVSTLELGDSALYLCASSSTGYAGEQYFGPGTRLTVT.